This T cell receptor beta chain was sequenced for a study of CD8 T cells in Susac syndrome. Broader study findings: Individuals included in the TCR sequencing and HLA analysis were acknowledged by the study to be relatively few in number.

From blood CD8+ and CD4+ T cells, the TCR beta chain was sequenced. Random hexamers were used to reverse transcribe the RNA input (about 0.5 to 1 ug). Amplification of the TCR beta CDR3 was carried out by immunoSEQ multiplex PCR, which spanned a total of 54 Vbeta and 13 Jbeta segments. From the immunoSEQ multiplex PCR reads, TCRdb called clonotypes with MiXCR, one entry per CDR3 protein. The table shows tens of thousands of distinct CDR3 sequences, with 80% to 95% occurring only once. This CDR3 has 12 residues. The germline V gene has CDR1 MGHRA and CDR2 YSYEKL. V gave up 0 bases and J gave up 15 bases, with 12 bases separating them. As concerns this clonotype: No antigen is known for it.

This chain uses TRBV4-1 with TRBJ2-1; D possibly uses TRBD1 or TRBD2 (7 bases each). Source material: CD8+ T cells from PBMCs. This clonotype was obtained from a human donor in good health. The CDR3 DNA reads TGCGCCAGCAGCCAAGATGGGAGGGGGCGGTTCTTC. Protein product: CASSQDGRGRFF.